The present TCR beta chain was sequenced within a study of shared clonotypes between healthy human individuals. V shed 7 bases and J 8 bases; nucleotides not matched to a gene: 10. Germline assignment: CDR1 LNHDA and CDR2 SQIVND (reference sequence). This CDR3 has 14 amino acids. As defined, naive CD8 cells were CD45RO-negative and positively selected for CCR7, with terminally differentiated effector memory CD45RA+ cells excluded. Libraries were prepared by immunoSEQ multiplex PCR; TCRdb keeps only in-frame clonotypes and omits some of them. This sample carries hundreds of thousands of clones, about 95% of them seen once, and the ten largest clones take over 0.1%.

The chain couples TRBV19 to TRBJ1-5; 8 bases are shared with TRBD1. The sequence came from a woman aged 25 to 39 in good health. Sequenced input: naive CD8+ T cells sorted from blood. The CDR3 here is CASTGTGAAEPQHF. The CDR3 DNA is TGTGCCAGTACCGGGACAGGTGCTGCGGAGCCCCAGCATTTT.